What follows describes a single TCR beta chain. Its antigen remains unidentified. This sample is drawn from a study of cytomegalovirus exposure and HLA in healthy donors. The wider study: The 90 to 150 validation repertoires were produced on the same platform as the 650 or so repertoires of the first cohort. This was reported in a later analysis.

The V segment lost 2 bases and the J segment 2 bases; nucleotides outside the gene matches: 5. There are 16 residues in the CDR3. Germline loops: CDR1 SGHNT, CDR2 YYREEE (reference sequence). This table comes from immunoSEQ multiplex PCR, and its TCRdb copy is limited to in-frame clones, with some not included. The table includes fewer than 200,000 clones, approximately 87% detected once. The validation cohort, a group of over a hundred subjects, included the donors and was separate from the approximately 680-subject first cohort. The study, taken as a whole, reports: The investigators catalogued some 160 TCR beta chains as cytomegalovirus-associated. In vitro assays verified that three CMV-associated chains recognized CMV antigens specifically.

The sequence was obtained from a woman aged 30 to 39 in good health and CMV-seronegative. The source material was PBMCs. The chain employs TRBV5-4 and TRBJ2-5; 11 bases line up with TRBD2. Here the CDR3 reads CASSFTSGGHQETQYF. CDR3 sequence (DNA): TGTGCCAGCAGCTTTACTAGCGGGGGACATCAAGAGACCCAGTACTTC.